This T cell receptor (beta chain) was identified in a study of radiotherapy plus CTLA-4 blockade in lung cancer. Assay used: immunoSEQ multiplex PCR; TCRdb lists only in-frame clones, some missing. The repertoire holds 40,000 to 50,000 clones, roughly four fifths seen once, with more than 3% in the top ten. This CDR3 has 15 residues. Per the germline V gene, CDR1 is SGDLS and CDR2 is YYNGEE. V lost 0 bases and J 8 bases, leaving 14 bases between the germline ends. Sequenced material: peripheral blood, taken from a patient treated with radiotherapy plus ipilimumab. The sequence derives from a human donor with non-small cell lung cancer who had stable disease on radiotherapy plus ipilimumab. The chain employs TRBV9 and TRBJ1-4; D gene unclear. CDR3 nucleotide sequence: TGTGCCAGCAGCGTAGGTGGAGGAGGTGAGGAAAAACTGTTTTTT. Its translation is CASSVGGGGEEKLFF.